This entry is about one T cell receptor beta chain. What it binds is unknown. Researchers ran the PCR with 60 Vbeta and 13 Jbeta primers. Sequenced by immunoSEQ multiplex PCR; TCRdb stores in-frame clones only, minus some. The data hold about 130,000 clones, with approximately 81% observed a single time. Per the germline V gene, CDR1 is SGHVS and CDR2 is FQNEAQ. V was pared by 5 bases and J by 3 bases, with 12 bases between. The CDR3 consists of 14 residues. The data belong to a study of cytomegalovirus exposure and HLA in healthy donors. On the study more broadly: Among the 398 genotyped donors, about 81% were placed in the Caucasian-associated ancestry cluster. Study findings and constraints: Follow-up analysis found HLA locus-dependent TCR association rates, highest for DRB1 and lowest for HLA-C. For TCR beta chains, V- and J-gene trimming was later linked to a missense DCLRE1C variant.

The sample taken for sequencing was PBMCs. The chain combines TRBV7-8 with TRBJ2-3; D may be TRBD1 (6 bases). The clonotype comes from a man between 18 and 35 years old in good health and CMV-seronegative. CDR3 amino acids: CASSTGYLTDTQYF. CDR3 bases: TGTGCCAGCAGCACAGGGTATTTGACAGATACGCAGTATTTT.